This T cell receptor beta chain was sequenced in a study of beta chain features in type 1 diabetes. In this sample, this clone turned up a few times. Its antigen is as yet unknown. The authors reverse transcribed all of the isolated RNA, so sequencing captured expressed TCRB transcripts. Profiling relied on immunoSEQ multiplex PCR, and the TCRdb table lists in-frame clones only, not all of them. The repertoire holds about 23,000 clones, with more than 45% as singletons. Overall study results and limits: There was a moderate but significant shortening of TCRB CDR3s in all four CD4+ subsets of Type 1 diabetes patients.

Between the trimmed V and J ends, which lost 2 bases and 3 bases, there was a span of 11 bases. Germline values: CDR1 MDHEN, CDR2 SYDVKM. This CDR3 region has 15 residues. This TCR was recovered from a man between 18 and 35 years old with type 1 diabetes. Sequencing was done on a sample of stem cell memory CD4+ T cells from blood. The chain carries TRBV28 and TRBJ1-5; a weak D match, TRBD1 (6 bases). Written as DNA, the CDR3 is TGTGCCAGCAGTTTAGTTGGACAGTACAATCAGCCCCAGCATTTT. Amino acids: CASSLVGQYNQPQHF.